The 26 T cell receptor beta chains listed next were all sequenced from one sample in a study of cytomegalovirus exposure and HLA in healthy donors. The PCR ran on 60 Vbeta and 13 Jbeta primers. The repertoire was sequenced with immunoSEQ multiplex PCR; TCRdb's copy has only in-frame clones and lacks some. The table shows some 200,000 clones, with around 85% occurring only once. Sequencing input: PBMCs. The receptors derive from a girl aged 2 to 9 in good health and CMV-seronegative.

The V and J genes are TRBV6-4 and TRBJ2-1; D gene ambiguous. V dropped 5 bases and J dropped 4 bases, with 9 bases sitting between them. CDR3 length: 13 residues. Germline V gene sequence: CDR1 MRHNA, CDR2 SNTAGT. The CDR3 sequence: CASSTTAYNEQFF. The CDR3, as DNA: TGTGCCAGCAGTACGACTGCGTACAATGAGCAGTTCTTC.

V and J are TRBV25-1 and TRBJ2-3, with D perhaps matching TRBD2 (6 bases). CDR3 length: 15 amino acids. CDR1 MGHDK and CDR2 SYGVNS come from the germline V gene. V was trimmed by 3 bases and J by 3 bases, leaving 13 bases between them. The CDR3 DNA is TGTGCCAGCAGTGACTTTGGTGGGAGGACAGATACGCAGTATTTT. Amino acid sequence: CASSDFGGRTDTQYF.

J is TRBJ2-1 and V is TRBV30; tentatively, D is TRBD2 (6 bases). The germline CDR1 and CDR2 sequences are GTSNPN and SVGIG (reference sequence). The CDR3 has 14 amino acids. The germline V and J ends were trimmed by 4 bases and 10 bases, with 20 bases remaining between them. The chain's CDR3 is CAWTPGTPRTEQFF. The CDR3 DNA reads TGTGCCTGGACCCCCGGGACTCCAAGAACCGAGCAGTTCTTC.

This sequence joins TRBV5-1 and TRBJ2-5; 7 bases map to TRBD2. V shed 4 bases, J shed 5 bases, and the junction held 11 bases outside the gene matches. The CDR3 contains 15 residues. Germline CDR1 reads SGHRS; CDR2 reads YFSETQ. CDR3 region: CASSTEGQGGETQYF. For the CDR3, the DNA is TGCGCCAGCAGCACCGAGGGGCAGGGAGGGGAGACCCAGTACTTC.

The rearrangement uses TRBV19 and TRBJ1-5; D is unclear. The CDR3 contains 15 residues. Germline CDR1 LNHDA, CDR2 SQIVND (reference sequence). The V end was cut by 2 bases, the J end by 5 bases, with 13 bases between. The CDR3 coding sequence is TGTGCCAGTAGTATATTTTTAGGAGTTTATCAGCCCCAGCATTTT. This sequence encodes CASSIFLGVYQPQHF.

This chain connects TRBV5-4 to TRBJ1-2, with a tentative D call TRBD1 (6 bases). In germline, CDR1 is SGHNT, CDR2 YYREEE (reference sequence). V dropped 1 base and J dropped 8 bases, with 15 bases sitting between them. The CDR3 covers 14 residues. CDR3: CASSLRQGMGGYTF. DNA of the CDR3: TGTGCCAGCAGCTTGCGGCAGGGGATGGGCGGCTACACCTTC.

The chain uses TRBV29-1 and TRBJ2-7, with 8 bases aligning to TRBD1. In germline, CDR1 is SQVTM, CDR2 ANQGSEA. Unmatched junction bases numbered 7, after V lost 4 bases and J lost 2 bases. The CDR3 is made up of 14 amino acids. CDR3 sequence: CSVAIWDRPYEQYF. In nucleotides, the CDR3 is TGCAGCGTTGCGATTTGGGACAGGCCCTACGAGCAGTACTTC.

The gene calls are TRBV7-9 and TRBJ1-2, with a weak D call TRBD1 (5 bases). V was pared by 11 bases and J by 3 bases, with 13 bases between. This CDR3 contains 12 residues. Looked up from germline, CDR1 is SEHNR and CDR2 is FQNEAQ (reference sequence). The CDR3 DNA reads TGTGCCGCCTGGCGGGGGGACTATGGCTACACCTTC. It translates to CAAWRGDYGYTF. The full variable domain, its missing parts supplied by reference TRBV7-9 and TRBJ1-2, is DTGVSQNPRHKITKRGQNVTFRCDPISEHNRLYWYRQTLGQGPEFLTYFQNEAQLEKSRLLSDRFSAERPKGSFSTLEIQRTEQGDSAMYLCAAWRGDYGYTFGSGTRLTVV.

The V and J genes are TRBV6-6 and TRBJ2-3, with 8 bases lining up with TRBD1. The CDR3 contains 14 residues. The J segment lost 7 bases and the V segment lost 5 bases, leaving 8 bases of the junction unmatched. The germline V gene has CDR1 MNHNY and CDR2 SVGAGI (reference sequence). The CDR3 spells CASSIGQGPNTQYF. The CDR3 coding sequence is TGTGCCAGCAGTATAGGACAGGGACCAAATACGCAGTATTTT.

V usage is TRBV5-8 and J usage is TRBJ2-1; TRBD2 might be the D (5 bases). Trimming stripped 0 bases from V and 1 base from J, with 8 bases between. The CDR3 is 15 amino acids. The V gene's germline CDR1 is SGHTS and CDR2 YDEGEE. The CDR3 DNA reads TGTGCCAGCAGCTTGGCCCGGGGATCCTACAATGAGCAGTTCTTC. Translated: CASSLARGSYNEQFF.

CDR3 bases: TGTGCCAGCAGCCGAGATAGGGGGGGGAGCACAGATACGCAGTATTTT. It specifies CASSRDRGGSTDTQYF. The chain links TRBV11-2 to TRBJ2-3; tentative D call: TRBD2 (7 bases). In germline, CDR1 is SGHAT, CDR2 FQNNGV. V was clipped by 5 bases and J by 0 bases, with 15 bases between them. The CDR3 runs 16 residues.

The J gene is TRBJ2-3, the V gene TRBV9; 7 positions agree with TRBD1. V was clipped by 0 bases and J by 8 bases; unmatched bases: 6. This CDR3 region has 14 residues. Germline lookup yields CDR1 SGDLS and CDR2 YYNGEE. The CDR3 coding sequence is TGTGCCAGCAGCGTAGAACAGGGGCTAGGTACGCAGTATTTT. It codes for CASSVEQGLGTQYF. Complete variable domain (other parts from reference TRBV9 and TRBJ2-3): DSGVTQTPKHLITATGQRVTLRCSPRSGDLSVYWYQQSLDQGLQFLIQYYNGEERAKGNILERFSAQQFPDLHSELNLSSLELGDSALYFCASSVEQGLGTQYFGPGTRLTVL.

Here the CDR3 DNA reads TGTGCCAGTAGTATATCTCGGACAGGTTCCGTTGGGCAGTACTTC. The encoded protein is CASSISRTGSVGQYF. V is TRBV19 and J is TRBJ2-7; 7 bases line up with TRBD1. Germline CDR1 is LNHDA and CDR2 is SQIVND (reference sequence). Germline trimming cut 2 bases from V and 9 bases from J; bases unmatched to any gene: 13. The CDR3 runs 15 residues.

This chain uses TRBV5-1 with TRBJ2-1, with TRBD2 as a possible D gene (5 bases). The CDR3 is 16 amino acids. CDR1 is SGHRS, CDR2 YFSETQ, per germline. Trimming removed 0 bases from V and 6 bases from J, with 16 bases in between. The CDR3 loop reads CASSLVRGSGSNEQFF. CDR3 nucleotides: TGCGCCAGCAGCTTGGTGAGAGGGAGTGGGAGCAATGAGCAGTTCTTC.

The chain combines TRBV5-1 with TRBJ2-7; the D gene is possibly TRBD1 (6 bases). The CDR3 length is 15 residues. Germline V lookup: CDR1 SGHRS, CDR2 YFSETQ. The V end lost 1 base, the J end lost 5 bases, and 16 bases lay between the germline ends. CDR3 residues: CASSLSGQGFDEQYF. Written as DNA, the CDR3 is TGCGCCAGCAGCTTGTCCGGTCAGGGGTTCGACGAGCAGTACTTC.

This clone has only one observation. The V and J genes are TRBV11-1 and TRBJ1-1; TRBD1 might be the D (5 bases). The CDR3 spans 13 residues. In germline, CDR1 is SGHAT, CDR2 FQDESV (reference sequence). V lost 5 bases and J lost 2, with 9 bases in between. In DNA, the CDR3 is TGTGCCAGCAGCCAACAGGTTAACACTGAAGCTTTCTTT. It specifies CASSQQVNTEAFF.

V gene TRBV7-9 combines with J gene TRBJ2-3; 8 nucleotides line up with TRBD2. Germline CDR1 SEHNR, CDR2 FQNEAQ (reference sequence). V lost 1 base and J lost 5; bases outside the gene matches: 8. The CDR3 runs to 16 residues. The CDR3 DNA is TGTGCCAGCAGCTTAGATAGCGGGGCTCGGGGAGATACGCAGTATTTT. Residues: CASSLDSGARGDTQYF.

Here the CDR3 DNA reads TGTGCCAGCAGCTTAGGGGGTGCGGGGGGCCTCACAGATACGCAGTATTTT. Translation: CASSLGGAGGLTDTQYF. V is TRBV13 and J is TRBJ2-3; 8 positions agree with TRBD2. Germline lookup yields CDR1 PRHDT and CDR2 FYEKMQ (reference sequence). The CDR3 loop spans 17 amino acids. The V segment lost 0 bases and the J segment 2 bases; nucleotides outside the gene matches: 7.

The CDR3 DNA follows: TGTGCCAGAAGCTCCAGACTAGCGCGGACTGGGGAGCTGTTTTTT. It codes for CARSSRLARTGELFF. V is TRBV7-5 and J is TRBJ2-2; TRBD2, as called in the table, went unchecked against the DNA. TRBV7-5 is a known pseudogene. The CDR3 consists of 15 residues.

In this sample, this clone turned up once. The chain combines TRBV18 with TRBJ2-3, with TRBD2 matching 9 bases. Germline assignment: CDR1 KGHSH and CDR2 LQKENI. Germline trimming cut 3 bases from V and 6 bases from J; bases unmatched to any gene: 13. The CDR3 runs 17 residues. CDR3 in amino acids: CASSPTLAGDGSDTQYF. CDR3 sequence (DNA): TGTGCCAGCTCACCGACATTAGCGGGAGATGGGAGTGATACGCAGTATTTT.

CDR3 sequence reads: CASTKSTGRIQPQHF. The CDR3 DNA follows: TGTGCCAGTACCAAGTCGACAGGGAGAATTCAGCCCCAGCATTTT. The chain is built from TRBV19 and TRBJ1-5; 7 nucleotides line up with TRBD1. Germline trimming cut 7 bases from V and 6 bases from J; bases unmatched to any gene: 12. The CDR3 contains 15 residues. CDR1 is LNHDA and CDR2 is SQIVND in the germline V gene (reference sequence). Full variable domain (outside the CDR3, taken from reference TRBV19 and TRBJ1-5): DGGITQSPKYLFRKEGQNVTLSCEQNLNHDAMYWYRQDPGQGLRLIYYSQIVNDFQKGDIAEGYSVSREKKESFPLTVTSAQKNPTAFYLCASTKSTGRIQPQHFGDGTRLSIL.

The rearrangement links TRBV7-8 to TRBJ1-1, with D unclear. This CDR3 has 13 residues. The germline V gene has CDR1 SGHVS and CDR2 FQNEAQ. V was trimmed by 3 bases and J by 0 bases, leaving 5 bases between them. The CDR3 is CASSFNLNTEAFF. For the CDR3, the DNA is TGTGCCAGCAGCTTTAACTTGAACACTGAAGCTTTCTTT.

This rearrangement joins TRBV5-4 to TRBJ2-2; the match to TRBD1 covers 7 bases. This CDR3 region has 14 residues. V dropped 5 bases and J dropped 6; count of bases not matched to a gene: 7. Germline CDR1 is SGHNT and CDR2 is YYREEE (reference sequence). The CDR3: CASRSLTGAGELFF. The CDR3 nucleotides are TGTGCCAGCAGGAGCCTAACAGGGGCCGGGGAGCTGTTTTTT.

V is TRBV7-3 and J is TRBJ1-1; 7 bases match TRBD1. This CDR3 comprises 15 residues. V shed 5 bases and J 1 base; nucleotides not matched to a gene: 7. Germline-derived CDR1 and CDR2 are SGHTA and FQGTGA. CDR3 DNA: TGTGCCAGCAGCCTACAGGGGTTCGGGAACACTGAAGCTTTCTTT. Translated: CASSLQGFGNTEAFF.

The chain is built from TRBV2 and TRBJ2-4, with TRBD2 matching over 12 bases. The CDR3 has 16 amino acids. Germline assignment: CDR1 SNHLY and CDR2 FYNNEI. V lost 6 bases to trimming and J lost 7 bases; unmatched junction nucleotides: 10. The CDR3 region is CASRRLAGALGNIQYF. CDR3 nucleotide sequence: TGTGCCAGCAGGCGACTAGCGGGGGCCCTAGGGAACATTCAGTACTTC.

V gene TRBV7-9 combines with J gene TRBJ2-7; TRBD1 aligns across 7 bases. Trimming at V came to 3 bases and at J to 3 bases, leaving 5 bases not matched to a gene. The CDR3 is 14 residues long. Looked up from germline, CDR1 is SEHNR and CDR2 is FQNEAQ (reference sequence). This chain's CDR3 is CASSLTSGGYEQYF. CDR3 in DNA: TGTGCCAGCAGCTTGACCTCAGGGGGCTACGAGCAGTACTTC.